This T cell receptor beta chain was identified in a study of long-term antiretroviral therapy in people with HIV. In regard to this clone: Its target is unknown.

Every one of the participants with HIV received treatment in the United States. With 6 bases removed from V and 5 bases from J, the gap between germline ends came to 9 bases. The CDR3 runs 11 residues. The germline CDR1 and CDR2 sequences are DFQATT and SNEGSKA (reference sequence). General study findings and limits: Against controls, HIV repertoires showed narrower ranges of CDR3 length. Repertoire composition at all time points was dominated by clones that had expanded before ART. Missing from the dataset were any data on ART adherence, viral resistance or therapy changes.

At survey level, the immunoSEQ assay was run in its v3.0 version. Some clones are missing from TCRdb's copy, which holds only in-frame ones; the method was immunoSEQ multiplex PCR. The table lists fewer than 10,000 clones, around 79% of them singletons, with approximately 17% in the top ten. The gene calls are TRBV20-1 and TRBJ2-3, with D possibly TRBD2 on 5 matching bases. Sample: unsorted PBMCs, taken 0.1 years after starting antiretroviral therapy. The sequence came from a man in his forties or fifties with HIV. The DNA of the CDR3 is TGCAGTGCCCTAGCCGGAGATACGCAGTATTTT. It specifies CSALAGDTQYF.